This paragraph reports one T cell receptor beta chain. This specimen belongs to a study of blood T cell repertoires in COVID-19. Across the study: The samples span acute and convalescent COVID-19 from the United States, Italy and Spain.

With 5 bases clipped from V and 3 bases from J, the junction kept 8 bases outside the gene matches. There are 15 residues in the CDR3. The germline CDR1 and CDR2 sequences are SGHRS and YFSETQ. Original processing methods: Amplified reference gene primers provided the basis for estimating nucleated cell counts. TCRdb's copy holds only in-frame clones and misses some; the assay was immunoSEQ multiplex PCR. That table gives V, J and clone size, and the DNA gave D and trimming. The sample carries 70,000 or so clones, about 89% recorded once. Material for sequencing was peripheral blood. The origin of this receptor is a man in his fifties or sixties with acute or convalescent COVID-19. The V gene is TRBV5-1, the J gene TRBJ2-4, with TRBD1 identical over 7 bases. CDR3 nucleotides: TGCGCCAGCAGTTCGGACGGGACAGTCAAAAACATTCAGTACTTC. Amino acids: CASSSDGTVKNIQYF.